These T cell receptor beta chains were read from a single sample in a study of Tregs in tolerant kidney transplant recipients. Sequenced by immunoSEQ multiplex PCR; TCRdb stores in-frame clones only, minus some. Of approximately 16,000 clones listed, about four fifths are singletons. The source material was Tregs from blood, sampled before the transplant. The receptors shown here come from a human donor who received a combined kidney and bone marrow transplant. CDR3s include the opening cysteine and the closing phenylalanine or tryptophan. A D gene is named only where the DNA matches it firmly. Size tells how often a clone was seen (once, few, many) or the class of an expanded clone, and some rows leave it out.

V gene	clone size	J gene	D gene	CDR3 protein	CDR3 DNA
TRBV15	NA	TRBJ2-3	NA	CATRVEGTDTQYF	TGTGCCACCAGAGTAGAAGGCACAGATACGCAGTATTTT
TRBV19	NA	TRBJ1-2	NA	CASSYPGTFIGAQGYTF	TGTGCCAGTAGCTACCCCGGGACATTCATCGGGGCGCAAGGCTACACCTTC
TRBV5-8	NA	TRBJ1-1	NA	CASSPEGGGTEAFF	TGTGCCAGCAGCCCCGAGGGAGGGGGCACTGAAGCTTTCTTT
TRBV5-1	NA	TRBJ2-1	NA	CASSLDRPFSYNEQFF	TGCGCCAGCAGCTTGGACAGGCCTTTTTCCTACAATGAGCAGTTCTTC
TRBV6-1	NA	TRBJ2-3	NA	CASSGAKSYTDTQYF	TGTGCCAGCAGTGGGGCTAAGTCCTACACAGATACGCAGTATTTT
TRBV5-4	NA	TRBJ1-4	TRBD1	CASRPSGGNEKLFF	TGTGCCAGCAGACCGTCAGGGGGGAATGAAAAACTGTTTTTT
TRBV5-6	medium-sized	TRBJ1-1	NA	CASSPLGGRKNTEAFF	TGTGCCAGCAGCCCTCTGGGGGGAAGAAAGAACACTGAAGCTTTCTTT
TRBV9	NA	TRBJ2-2	NA	CASSARQANTGELFF	TGTGCCAGCAGCGCAAGACAGGCGAACACCGGGGAGCTGTTTTTT
TRBV7-2	NA	TRBJ2-5	NA	CASSRPGVQETQYF	TGTGCCAGCAGCCGTCCGGGGGTCCAAGAGACCCAGTACTTC
TRBV19	NA	TRBJ2-7	TRBD2	CASSISTTIAGISYEQYF	TGTGCCAGTAGTATTTCCACGACTATAGCGGGGATCTCCTACGAGCAGTACTTC
TRBV18	NA	TRBJ2-2	TRBD2	CASSTTSGRLGSTGELFF	TGTGCCAGCTCAACGACTAGCGGGAGGCTCGGGAGCACCGGGGAGCTGTTTTTT
TRBV7-8	NA	TRBJ2-1	NA	CASSLRLGGGAYNEQFF	TGTGCCAGCAGCCTCAGACTAGGTGGGGGGGCGTACAATGAGCAGTTCTTC
TRBV20-1	NA	TRBJ2-1	NA	CSASQAYEQFF	TGCAGTGCTAGTCAGGCGTATGAGCAGTTCTTC
TRBV19	few	TRBJ1-3	NA	CASSPRQPYGNTIYF	TGTGCCAGTAGCCCTCGACAGCCCTATGGAAACACCATATATTTT
TRBV9	NA	TRBJ2-5	TRBD2	CASSIATGGETQYF	TGTGCCAGCAGCATAGCTACGGGGGGGGAGACCCAGTACTTC
TRBV7-6	NA	TRBJ1-2	NA	CASSKQTDYGYTF	TGTGCCAGCAGCAAACAGACAGACTATGGCTACACCTTC
TRBV19	NA	TRBJ1-2	NA	CASEGPTVYGYTF	TGTGCCAGTGAAGGGCCGACAGTCTATGGCTACACCTTC
TRBV5-1	few	TRBJ1-1	NA	CASSLAREGSTEAFF	TGCGCCAGCAGCTTGGCCCGGGAGGGGTCCACTGAAGCTTTCTTT
TRBV5-1	NA	TRBJ2-5	NA	CASSPPAGTQYF	TGCGCCAGCAGCCCTCCCGCGGGGACCCAGTACTTC
TRBV5-6	NA	TRBJ1-2	NA	CASSLVGAWGYTF	TGTGCCAGCAGCTTGGTAGGGGCTTGGGGCTACACCTTC
TRBV9	NA	TRBJ2-2	TRBD2	CASSARGGAGNTGELFF	TGTGCCAGCAGCGCCCGGGGGGGGGCGGGGAACACCGGGGAGCTGTTTTTT
TRBV6-6	NA	TRBJ1-5	TRBD1	CASSYPGGNQPQHF	TGTGCCAGCAGTTACCCAGGGGGTAATCAGCCCCAGCATTTT
TRBV27	NA	TRBJ2-4	NA	CASSLSGDWRNIQYF	TGTGCCAGCAGCTTATCCGGGGACTGGAGAAACATTCAGTACTTC
TRBV14	NA	TRBJ1-1	NA	CASSFSAGTEAFF	TGTGCCAGCAGTTTCAGTGCGGGCACTGAAGCTTTCTTT